This TCR beta chain emerged from a study of blood T cells in healthy people across ages. Germline CDR1 reads MGHRA; CDR2 reads YSYEKL. This CDR3 comprises 16 residues. V was trimmed by 2 bases and J by 1 base, leaving 14 bases between them. Sample-barcoded 5' priming and a J-beta primer mix drove a second PCR of roughly 6 to 12 cycles. TCRdb called the 5' RACE reads again in MiXCR, with one record for every CDR3 protein. This table has 800,000 or so distinct CDR3 sequences, 20% to 25% appearing once. The same sample was also studied in work on T cells of mothers and their children. That source notes: Added by the second PCR's M1S primer were sample barcodes and 2-4 random nucleotides.

The specimen sequenced was blood. This sequence originates from a boy younger than 18 in good health. The V call is TRBV4-1, the J call TRBJ2-5; no clear D. The chain's CDR3 is CASSQSPASGQETQYF. DNA for the CDR3: TGCGCCAGCAGCCAAAGTCCAGCCTCGGGCCAAGAGACCCAGTACTTC.